One and the same sample provided the 16 T cell receptor beta chains below, sequenced in a study of blood T cell repertoires in COVID-19. TCRdb keeps only in-frame clones here, not all; method: immunoSEQ multiplex PCR. The sample holds around 100,000 clones, approximately 86% seen once. Sequences were obtained from peripheral blood. The receptors were gathered from a woman between 45 and 60 years old with COVID-19, enrolled during active disease.

V gene TRBV10-3 combines with J gene TRBJ1-4; D is uncertain. Germline assignment: CDR1 ENHRY and CDR2 SYGVKD. The CDR3 contains 13 residues. The ends were cut back, 2 bases at V and 8 bases at J, with 9 bases in the middle. CDR3 coding DNA: TGTGCCATCAGTGAGAATCTCCTAGAAAAACTGTTTTTT. Its translation is CAISENLLEKLFF.

The chain joins TRBV7-8 to TRBJ1-5, with a weak D call TRBD1 (6 bases). V lost 6 bases and J 3 bases, leaving 12 bases between the germline ends. CDR1 and CDR2 from the germline V gene are SGHVS and FQNEAQ. There are 14 residues in the CDR3. CDR3 in amino acids: CASRTTGNNQPQHF. The CDR3 region has the DNA TGTGCCAGCAGGACAACAGGGAACAATCAGCCCCAGCATTTT.

With respect to this clone: At one of its ends the junction is not consistent with the germline gene, which may arise from a read error. This chain links TRBV18 with TRBJ2-1, with TRBD1 identical over 9 bases. Germline-derived CDR1 and CDR2 are KGHSH and LQKENI. The CDR3 contains 12 residues. The CDR3: CASSPLGQGQLF. The CDR3 nucleotides read TGTGCCAGCTCACCACTGGGACAGGGCCAACTCTTC.

The chain uses TRBV4-2 and TRBJ2-2, with D tentatively TRBD2 (6 bases). V was shortened by 1 base and J by 2 bases, with 14 bases between the two germline ends. Germline V gene sequence: CDR1 LGHNA, CDR2 YNFKEQ. The CDR3 has 17 residues. The CDR3 protein is CASSQASGSFNTGELFF. CDR3 in DNA: TGTGCCAGCAGCCAAGCCAGCGGGTCCTTCAACACCGGGGAGCTGTTTTTT.

The chain is built from TRBV7-9 and TRBJ1-2, with 9 positions matching TRBD1. Germline CDR1 is SEHNR and CDR2 is FQNEAQ (reference sequence). With 5 bases clipped from V and 8 bases from J, the junction kept 6 bases outside the gene matches. The CDR3 runs to 13 residues. The CDR3 is CASSQGQGNGYTF. The CDR3, as DNA: TGTGCCAGCAGCCAAGGACAGGGGAACGGCTACACCTTC.

The V gene is TRBV25-1, the J gene TRBJ2-5; D is perhaps TRBD1 (6 bases). Germline assignment: CDR1 MGHDK and CDR2 SYGVNS. Trimming took 6 bases from V and 4 from J, leaving 12 bases between them. CDR3 length: 13 residues. The CDR3 nucleotides are TGTGCCAGCAGCCTACAGGGAGCAGAGACCCAGTACTTC. As protein: CASSLQGAETQYF. Complete variable domain (other parts from reference TRBV25-1 and TRBJ2-5): EADIYQTPRYLVIGTGKKITLECSQTMGHDKMYWYQQDPGMELHLIHYSYGVNSTEKGDLSSESTVSRIRTEHFPLTLESARPSHTSQYLCASSLQGAETQYFGPGTRLLVL.

The chain uses TRBV6-5 and TRBJ1-2; possible D gene TRBD1, 6 bases. V lost 10 bases to trimming and J lost 0 bases, with 12 bases between them. CDR3 length equals 13 residues. CDR1 is MNHEY and CDR2 is SVGAGI in the germline V gene. CDR3 sequence: CATQGSTNYGYTF. The CDR3 nucleotides read TGTGCCACACAGGGTTCCACTAACTATGGCTACACCTTC.

V is TRBV4-2 and J is TRBJ1-1; 7 bases fit TRBD1. Germline CDR1 reads LGHNA; CDR2 reads YNFKEQ. The CDR3 loop spans 16 amino acids. J was trimmed by 1 base and V by 0 bases; bases with no gene match: 5. This CDR3 reads CASSQDRDSRNTEAFF. The CDR3, as DNA: TGTGCCAGCAGCCAAGATCGGGACAGCCGGAACACTGAAGCTTTCTTT.

The rearrangement uses TRBV5-1 and TRBJ2-3; TRBD2 is a possible D gene (6 bases). CDR3 length: 14 residues. Germline V lookup: CDR1 SGHRS, CDR2 YFSETQ. The V gene lost 0 bases and the J gene lost 5 bases, with 10 bases spanning the gap. The CDR3 DNA reads TGCGCCAGCAGCTTGGGCGGGGAAATAGATACGCAGTATTTT. Its translation is CASSLGGEIDTQYF. Using reference TRBV5-1 and TRBJ2-3 for the parts outside the CDR3, the full variable domain is KAGVTQTPRYLIKTRGQQVTLSCSPISGHRSVSWYQQTPGQGLQFLFEYFSETQRNKGNFPGRFSGRQFSNSRSEMNVSTLELGDSALYLCASSLGGEIDTQYFGPGTRLTVL.

This rearrangement joins TRBV10-3 to TRBJ2-7; D possibly corresponds to TRBD2 (6 bases). Germline loops: CDR1 ENHRY, CDR2 SYGVKD. CDR3 length: 13 amino acids. V was clipped by 7 bases and J by 1 base, with 11 bases between them. The CDR3: CAITDGGSYEQYF. The CDR3 coding sequence is TGTGCCATCACCGACGGGGGATCCTACGAGCAGTACTTC.

This chain connects TRBV5-5 to TRBJ2-7, with TRBD1 as a possible D gene (6 bases). The CDR3 consists of 14 residues. The V end lost 0 bases, the J end lost 2 bases, and 9 bases lay between the germline ends. Germline V CDR1 and CDR2: SGHKS, YYEKEE (reference sequence). CDR3 sequence reads: CASSLEQGTYEQYF. The CDR3, as DNA: TGTGCCAGCAGCTTGGAACAGGGCACCTACGAGCAGTACTTC.

This clone was detected a few times. The rearrangement links TRBV28 to TRBJ1-6; 7 bases fit TRBD1. The CDR3 runs 15 residues. V was clipped by 7 bases and J by 8 bases; unmatched bases: 11. Per the germline V gene, CDR1 is MDHEN and CDR2 is SYDVKM. CDR3 DNA sequence: TGTGCCAGCACCGAACCGACAGGGTTGGATTCACCCCTCCACTTT. It translates to CASTEPTGLDSPLHF.

With respect to this clone: At one of its ends the junction is not consistent with the germline gene, which may arise from a read error. The chain joins TRBV6-1 to TRBJ1-3; TRBD1 matches 10 bases. CDR1 is MNHNS and CDR2 is SASEGT in the germline V gene. The length of the CDR3 is 15 residues. The CDR3 sequence is CASREGQGVGNTIYF. CDR3 nucleotide sequence: TGTGCCAGCAGGGAAGGACAGGGGGTAGGAAACACCATATATTTT.

The chain combines TRBV5-6 with TRBJ2-3, with TRBD2 identical over 12 bases. Germline-derived CDR1 and CDR2 are SGHDT and YYEEEE. This CDR3 spans 15 amino acids. J gave up 10 bases and V 3 bases, and 9 bases lay outside the gene matches. Written as DNA, the CDR3 is TGTGCCAGCAGCTATACTAGCGGGGGGCCGCGCGCGCAGTATTTT. Its translation: CASSYTSGGPRAQYF.

This chain connects TRBV18 to TRBJ2-7; 7 bases are a match to TRBD2. Germline V gene sequence: CDR1 KGHSH, CDR2 LQKENI. There are 14 residues in the CDR3. V was clipped by 3 bases and J by 0 bases; unmatched bases: 2. The CDR3 here is CASSPTGGSYEQYF. CDR3 bases: TGTGCCAGCTCACCTACGGGAGGCTCCTACGAGCAGTACTTC. The complete variable domain, with remaining parts taken from reference TRBV18 and TRBJ2-7, reads NAGVMQNPRHLVRRRGQEARLRCSPMKGHSHVYWYRQLPEEGLKFMVYLQKENIIDESGMPKERFSAEFPKEGPSILRIQQVVRGDSAAYFCASSPTGGSYEQYFGPGTRLTVT.

The J gene is TRBJ1-6, the V gene TRBV7-6, with TRBD1 matching over 8 bases. The V segment lost 2 bases and the J segment 8 bases; nucleotides outside the gene matches: 5. Per germline, CDR1 SGHVS and CDR2 FNYEAQ. The CDR3 has 15 amino acids. The CDR3 DNA reads as TGTGCCAGCAGCTTAAGCGGACAGGGTGATTCACCCCTCCACTTT. It translates to CASSLSGQGDSPLHF. Full variable domain (remainder filled in from reference TRBV7-6 and TRBJ1-6): GAGVSQSPRYKVTKRGQDVALRCDPISGHVSLYWYRQALGQGPEFLTYFNYEAQQDKSGLPNDRFSAERPEGSISTLTIQRTEQRDSAMYRCASSLSGQGDSPLHFGNGTRLTVT.